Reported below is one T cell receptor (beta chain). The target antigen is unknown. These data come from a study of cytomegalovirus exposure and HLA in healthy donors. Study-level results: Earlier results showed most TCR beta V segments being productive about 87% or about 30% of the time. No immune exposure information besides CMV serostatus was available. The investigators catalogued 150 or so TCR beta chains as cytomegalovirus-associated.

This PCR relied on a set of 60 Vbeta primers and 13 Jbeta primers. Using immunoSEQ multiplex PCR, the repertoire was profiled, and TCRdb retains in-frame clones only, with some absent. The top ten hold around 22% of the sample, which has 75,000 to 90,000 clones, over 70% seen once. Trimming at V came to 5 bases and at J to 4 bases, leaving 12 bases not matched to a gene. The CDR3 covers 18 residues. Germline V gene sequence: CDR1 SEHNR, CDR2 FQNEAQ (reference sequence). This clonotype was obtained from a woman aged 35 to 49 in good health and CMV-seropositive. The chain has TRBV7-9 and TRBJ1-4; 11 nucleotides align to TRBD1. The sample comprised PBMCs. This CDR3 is CASSPGQGAQRYNEKLFF. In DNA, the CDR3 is TGTGCCAGCAGCCCAGGACAGGGGGCGCAAAGATATAATGAAAAACTGTTTTTT.